This T cell receptor beta chain was sequenced for a study of T cells in Graves' hyperthyroidism and ophthalmopathy. Germline assignment: CDR1 SNHLY and CDR2 FYNNEI. Trimming cost V 7 bases and J 5 bases, with 11 bases left between them. CDR3 size: 12 residues. Amplification of TCR beta CDR3 regions used RNA as the template. First-round RT-PCR of the TCR CDR3 relied on the HTBI primer set. TCRdb independently ran MiXCR on the multiplex PCR reads; one entry per CDR3 protein. The data show approximately 560,000 distinct CDR3 sequences, 35% to 55% seen once. This clonotype was seen many times. This sequence was found in a young woman with Graves' hyperthyroidism. Sequenced: peripheral blood or thyroid tissue (not recorded which). V usage is TRBV2 and J usage is TRBJ2-5; D gene ambiguous. CDR3 in amino acids: CASTFNGETQYF. The CDR3, as DNA: TGTGCCAGCACTTTCAACGGGGAGACCCAGTACTTC.